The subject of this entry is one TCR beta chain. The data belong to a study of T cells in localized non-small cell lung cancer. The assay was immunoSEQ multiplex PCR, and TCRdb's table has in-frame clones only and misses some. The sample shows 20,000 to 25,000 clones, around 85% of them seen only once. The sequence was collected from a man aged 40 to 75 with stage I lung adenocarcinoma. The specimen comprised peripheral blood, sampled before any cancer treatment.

CDR3 sequence (DNA): TGTGCCAGCAGCAAATACCACGGGGGCTCCTACAATGAGCAGTTCTTC. Its protein is CASSKYHGGSYNEQFF. The V call is TRBV5-4, the J call TRBJ2-1, with D possibly TRBD2 on 6 matching bases. This CDR3 is 16 amino acids long. CDR1 is SGHNT and CDR2 is YYREEE in the germline V gene (reference sequence). Trimming stripped 4 bases from V and 0 bases from J, with 14 bases between.